Each of the 16 T cell receptor beta chains below was sequenced from the same sample in a study of blood T cells in healthy people across ages. Combining a sample-barcoded 5' primer with a J-beta primer mix, a second PCR ran for roughly 6 to 11 cycles. MiXCR, run by TCRdb on the 5' RACE reads, gives a single entry per CDR3 protein. The table shows over 950,000 distinct CDR3 sequences, with around 54% occurring only once. The sequenced sample was blood. These receptors originate from a woman aged 55 to 70 in good health.

Only a few counts were recorded for this clonotype. The rearrangement links TRBV12-3 or TRBV12-4 to TRBJ1-1; D is possibly TRBD1 (5 bases). Deletions cut 3 bases from V and 5 bases from J, with 10 bases between. This CDR3 is built from 13 residues. For the CDR3, the DNA is TGTGCCAGCAGTTTCAGGGCGGGTACTGAAGCTTTCTTT. The encoded protein is CASSFRAGTEAFF.

This chain joins TRBV20-1 and TRBJ1-6, with D perhaps TRBD1 (6 bases). Trimming stripped 5 bases from V and 0 bases from J, with 20 bases between. Germline CDR1 is DFQATT and CDR2 is SNEGSKA (reference sequence). The CDR3 sequence is 18 residues long. Written as DNA, the CDR3 is TGCAGTGCTCCAGACACGACAGGCCGTGTCTCCTATAATTCACCCCTCCACTTT. Residues: CSAPDTTGRVSYNSPLHF.

This clonotype was detected a few times. The V gene is TRBV7-9, the J gene TRBJ2-4; TRBD2 might be the D (5 bases). This CDR3 has 17 amino acids. CDR1 SEHNR and CDR2 FQNEAQ come from the germline V gene (reference sequence). Trimming took off 5 bases at V and 3 bases at J, with 20 bases between the two ends. In nucleotides, the CDR3 is TGTGCCAGCAGCCCCCCTGAGCGGCGGGCACTCAAAAACATTCAGTACTTC. Protein: CASSPPERRALKNIQYF.

The V and J genes are TRBV6-1 and TRBJ2-1, with TRBD1 as a possible D gene (5 bases). In germline, CDR1 is MNHNS, CDR2 SASEGT. Trimming took 7 bases from V and 9 from J, leaving 10 bases between them. The CDR3 loop spans 11 amino acids. CDR3 sequence (DNA): TGTGCCAGCACGAGGACATTTGAGCAGTTCTTC. This encodes CASTRTFEQFF.

This chain joins TRBV13 and TRBJ2-7, with no clear D. The V and J ends lost 5 bases and 4 bases respectively, with 15 bases between them. CDR1 and CDR2 (germline): PRHDT, FYEKMQ (reference sequence). The CDR3 is 14 amino acids. The chain's CDR3 is CASSGRWQEYEQYF. The CDR3 nucleotides read TGTGCCAGCAGCGGACGATGGCAGGAGTACGAGCAGTACTTC.

J is TRBJ2-5 and V is TRBV15, with 7 bases fitting TRBD2. The CDR3 is 14 residues long. V lost 0 bases to trimming and J lost 2 bases; unmatched junction nucleotides: 0. Germline CDR1 and CDR2: LNHNV and YYDKDF (reference sequence). The DNA for the CDR3 is TGTGCCACCAGCAGAGACGGGGGGCAAGAGACCCAGTACTTC. Protein: CATSRDGGQETQYF.

The chain links TRBV4-2 to TRBJ1-2, with 7 bases matching TRBD1. Looked up from germline, CDR1 is LGHNA and CDR2 is YNFKEQ. V shed 6 bases and J 5 bases; nucleotides not matched to a gene: 12. This CDR3 has 15 residues. The DNA of the CDR3 is TGTGCCAGCAGTTTAACAGGGGCGGGGTTATATGGCTACACCTTC. Its protein product is CASSLTGAGLYGYTF.

J is TRBJ2-1 and V is TRBV6-5; possible D gene TRBD2, 6 bases. The CDR3 is 15 amino acids. V lost 6 bases to trimming and J lost 3 bases, with 15 bases between them. Germline CDR1 MNHEY, CDR2 SVGAGI. CDR3 nucleotides: TGTGCCAGCAGCCTAACGGAGGGTTTCTACAATGAGCAGTTCTTC. Protein: CASSLTEGFYNEQFF.

J is TRBJ2-7 and V is TRBV29-1; the match to TRBD2 covers 8 bases. The CDR3 is 14 residues long. Germline CDR1 reads SQVTM; CDR2 reads ANQGSEA. V was clipped by 4 bases and J by 7 bases; unmatched bases: 12. CDR3 in amino acids: CSVVSGGRIREQYF. The CDR3 bases are TGCAGCGTTGTCTCTGGCGGGAGGATCAGGGAGCAGTACTTC.

The chain combines TRBV10-1 with TRBJ2-1; maybe TRBD2 (5 bases). Trimming cost V 5 bases and J 0 bases, with 14 bases left between them. This CDR3 region has 16 residues. The germline V gene encodes CDR1 WNHNN and CDR2 SYGVQD (reference sequence). The CDR3 nucleotides are TGCGCCAGCAGTTTCGGCGGGCTTGGCTCCTACAATGAGCAGTTCTTC. It translates to CASSFGGLGSYNEQFF.

The CDR3 is CASSQDGGLAGVLPYEQYF. DNA of the CDR3: TGCGCCAGCAGCCAAGATGGAGGGCTAGCGGGAGTCCTCCCCTACGAGCAGTACTTC. The chain combines TRBV4-1 with TRBJ2-7; TRBD2 agrees at 10 bases. CDR1 is MGHRA and CDR2 is YSYEKL in the germline V gene. Unmatched junction bases numbered 13, after V lost 0 bases and J lost 2 bases. This CDR3 comprises 19 residues.

The genes are TRBV7-9 and TRBJ2-4, with 10 bases that match TRBD1. With 4 bases clipped from V and 0 bases from J, the junction kept 12 bases outside the gene matches. The CDR3 is made up of 19 amino acids. The germline V gene encodes CDR1 SEHNR and CDR2 FQNEAQ (reference sequence). The DNA of the CDR3 is TGTGCCAGCAGCTCAAGACAGGGGGCGGCAGAACTAGCCAAAAACATTCAGTACTTC. Amino acids: CASSSRQGAAELAKNIQYF.

Note on this clonotype: Sequence at one end of the junction differs from germline and may be a read error. The genes are TRBV4-2 and TRBJ1-1; 7 nucleotides line up with TRBD1. CDR3 size: 15 residues. Germline assignment: CDR1 LGHNA and CDR2 YNFKEQ. In nucleotides, the CDR3 is TGTGCCAGCAGCCCCTCCGACAGGGCGAACACTGTAGCTTTCTTT. The encoded protein is CASSPSDRANTVAFF.

The sample holds a few counts of this clonotype. This chain uses TRBV29-1 with TRBJ2-7; 15 bases are a match to TRBD2. The CDR3 totals 14 residues. Germline CDR1 reads SQVTM; CDR2 reads ANQGSEA. Trimming took 4 bases from V and 3 from J; bases not matched to a gene: 1. In DNA, the CDR3 is TGCAGCGTTGGGGGACTAGCGGGGGGCTACGAGCAGTACTTC. This sequence encodes CSVGGLAGGYEQYF.

The V and J genes are TRBV29-1 and TRBJ2-4, with TRBD2 matching 10 bases. The DNA matches TRBJ2-5 better at its end, which makes the J call doubtful. The CDR3 is 14 amino acids. CDR1 and CDR2 (germline): SQVTM, ANQGSEA. In DNA, the CDR3 is TGCAGCGTTGGGCTAGCGGGAGTCAGGCCGACCCAGTACTTC. It is translated as CSVGLAGVRPTQYF.

The chain employs TRBV9 and TRBJ2-7, with a weak D call TRBD2 (6 bases). Trimming shortened V by 4 bases and J by 0 bases, and 17 bases separated the two germline ends. Germline V gives CDR1 SGDLS, CDR2 YYNGEE. CDR3 size: 16 residues. The CDR3 is CASSPPQLASSYEQYF. CDR3 nucleotides: TGTGCCAGCAGCCCTCCCCAGCTAGCGAGCTCCTACGAGCAGTACTTC.